This T cell receptor (beta chain) was observed in a study of human T cells and chemical hapten exposure. V lost 5 bases and J lost 5; bases outside the gene matches: 8. The CDR3 runs 14 residues. TCRdb re-derived calls from the RACE reads in MiXCR, one entry per CDR3 protein. The repertoire includes more than 70,000 distinct CDR3 sequences, around 10% of them detected once, and 1.6% sits in the top ten. The time point: patch test 2, 6 weeks after DPC sensitization. Treatment indicated: therapeutic diphenylcyclopropenone sensitization with weekly scalp DPC. This clonotype was recorded a few times. No antigen is known for it. Study-wide results and caveats: Expanded TCR counts at PT1 went up together with patch test score, a positive correlation.

The receptor was isolated from a man aged 18 to 29 with alopecia areata. Some clones in this sample may be carry-over from other donors' samples. V gene TRBV12-3 or TRBV12-4 combines with J gene TRBJ2-7; the match to TRBD1 covers 8 bases. The input for sequencing was whole blood, taken in connection with sensitization to the hapten diphenylcyclopropenone (DPC). In DNA form, the CDR3 reads TGTGCCAGCAGTCCGGACAGGGCAACCAACGAGCAGTACTTC. Protein product: CASSPDRATNEQYF.